This record looks at one T cell receptor beta chain sequence and its context. Measured with immunoSEQ multiplex PCR; TCRdb has only the in-frame clones, and not every one. Among tens of thousands of clones listed, approximately 86% were seen once. This specimen belongs to a study of OX40 agonist ivuxolimab in advanced cancers. Study details: Ivuxolimab, an agonist antibody against OX40 (CD134), was given to patients. There were three patients with partial responses, one having hepatocellular carcinoma and two cutaneous melanoma.

Blood was sampled at baseline, cycle 4 day 1, and cycle 7 day 1. V shed 2 bases, J shed 5 bases, and the junction held 8 bases outside the gene matches. CDR3 length: 15 amino acids. CDR1 is MNHEY and CDR2 is SVGAGI in the germline V gene. This clonotype was obtained from an adult with an advanced solid tumor such as melanoma, head and neck, liver or kidney cancer. This sample comprised CD4+ or CD8+ T cells sorted from blood, obtained in a trial of the OX40 agonist ivuxolimab. This sequence joins TRBV6-5 and TRBJ1-1, with 7 bases aligning to TRBD1. In DNA form, the CDR3 reads TGTGCCAGCAGTTACCAGGGACAGTCCCAGACTGAAGCTTTCTTT. This sequence encodes CASSYQGQSQTEAFF.